This T cell receptor (beta chain) was profiled in a study of blood T cell repertoires in COVID-19. Study-wide background: In each case, the material was cDNA or gDNA derived from T cells, B-cell-depleted T cells, or PBMCs.

Using immunoSEQ multiplex PCR, the repertoire was profiled, and TCRdb retains in-frame clones only, with some absent. The sample includes under 250,000 clones, around 82% of them seen just once. Per the germline V gene, CDR1 is SQVTM and CDR2 is ANQGSEA. The CDR3 extends over 13 amino acids. The junction had 11 bases not matched to a gene; V was cut back by 3 bases and J by 15 bases. Sequenced input: peripheral blood. V and J are TRBV29-1 and TRBJ2-1; 10 positions match TRBD2. The receptor's source is a human donor in a cohort sampled during active COVID-19. The CDR3 loop reads CSVDSAGGPKVFF. CDR3 DNA sequence: TGCAGCGTTGATTCAGCGGGAGGGCCTAAGGTGTTCTTC.